This T cell receptor beta chain stems from a study of blood T cells in healthy people across ages. Points from the study as a whole: There were more naive CD4+ cells and higher diversity in long-lived donors than in aged donors.

Worth noting for this clonotype: The antigen is unknown.

A second PCR of roughly 7 to 11 cycles used a sample-barcoded 5' primer and a J-beta primer mix. MiXCR, run by TCRdb on the 5' RACE reads, gives a single entry per CDR3 protein. The sample lists 650,000 or so distinct CDR3 sequences, 40% to 65% occurring once. This receptor was obtained from a woman older than 75 in good health. Sequencing input: blood.

CDR3 nucleotides: TGCAGCGTTTTCGGGGGGGCCAGGGAGACCCAGTACTTC. Translation gives CSVFGGARETQYF. The chain recombines TRBV29-1 with TRBJ2-7, with 8 nucleotides matching TRBD2. TRBJ2-5 explains the end of the DNA better; the J call may be wrong. The CDR3 runs 13 residues. The germline CDR1 and CDR2 sequences are SQVTM and ANQGSEA.